This entry lists 26 T cell receptor beta chains sequenced from one sample in a study of regulatory T cells in long-lasting Graves disease. The sample's time point: persistent/refractory GD, antithyroid drugs over 5 years with positive TRAb. RNA from PBMCs was the source of the TCR library. Arm-PCR with iRepertoire HTBI primers amplified the CDR3 regions for these TCR beta libraries. One entry per CDR3 protein, called by TCRdb with MiXCR from the multiplex PCR reads. The sample has about 470,000 distinct CDR3 sequences, less than 25% seen once. The source was peripheral blood mononuclear cells (PBMCs), collected when the disease was refractory, from a patient treated with antithyroid drugs. Receptors originate from a female donor with Graves disease.

In nucleotides, the CDR3 is TGTGCCAGCAGTTCTAAAGGGGGCGCGAGCAATCAGCCCCAGCATTTT. Protein: CASSSKGGASNQPQHF. This sequence joins TRBV7-2 and TRBJ1-5; 7 bases are shared with TRBD1. Trimming took 6 bases from V and 1 from J; bases not matched to a gene: 9. The CDR3 is made up of 16 amino acids. Germline V gene lookup returns CDR1 SGHTA and CDR2 FQGNSA.

The J gene is TRBJ2-5, the V gene TRBV12-3 or TRBV12-4, with 11 bases aligning to TRBD2. Gene TRBJ2-1 matches the end of the DNA better, so the J call may be wrong. CDR3 length: 14 residues. The CDR3 DNA sequence: TGTGCCAGCAGGACTAGCGGGGCCTACAATGAGCAGTTCTTC. It encodes CASRTSGAYNEQFF.

A word on this clonotype: This clone may be a read error of a much larger clone one base away. V gene TRBV6-1 combines with J gene TRBJ1-2; a possible D gene is TRBD1 (5 bases). CDR1 is MNHNS, CDR2 SASEGT, per germline. Trimming removed 7 bases at V and 6 bases at J, with 15 bases between. The CDR3 length is 13 residues. CDR3: CASINPGTNGYTF. The DNA of the CDR3 is TGTGCCAGCATTAACCCCGGGACCAATGGCTACACCTTC.

In regard to this clonotype: A junction boundary mismatches the germline segment, possibly from a read error. For the CDR3, the DNA is TGTGCCAGCAGCTTTAGACCGCCCCAAGAGGCCCAGTACTTC. Protein: CASSFRPPQEAQYF. The rearrangement links TRBV11-2 to TRBJ2-5; D is ambiguous. The V gene's germline CDR1 is SGHAT and CDR2 FQNNGV. CDR3 length: 14 residues.

This clonotype was picked up a small number of times. The gene calls are TRBV19 and TRBJ1-5; 8 bases map to TRBD1. V lost 3 bases to trimming and J lost 5 bases; unmatched junction nucleotides: 3. The germline CDR1 and CDR2 sequences are LNHDA and SQIVND (reference sequence). CDR3 length: 14 residues. CDR3 nucleotides: TGTGCCAGTAGTATGGACAGGGTGGATCAGCCCCAGCATTTT. Amino acids: CASSMDRVDQPQHF.

This clonotype turned up a few times. The rearrangement joins TRBV9 to TRBJ2-1; D unresolved. CDR1 and CDR2 (germline): SGDLS, YYNGEE. This CDR3 is built from 14 residues. Trimming cost V 0 bases and J 3 bases, with 7 bases left between them. The CDR3 DNA is TGTGCCAGCAGCGTAGTGGGCGGCTACAATGAGCAGTTCTTC. The encoded protein is CASSVVGGYNEQFF. The full variable domain, completed using reference TRBV9 and TRBJ2-1, is DSGVTQTPKHLITATGQRVTLRCSPRSGDLSVYWYQQSLDQGLQFLIQYYNGEERAKGNILERFSAQQFPDLHSELNLSSLELGDSALYFCASSVVGGYNEQFFGPGTRLTVL.

This chain joins TRBV6-5 and TRBJ2-7; D remains ambiguous. CDR3 length equals 13 residues. CDR1 and CDR2 from the germline V gene are MNHEY and SVGAGI. V was clipped by 6 bases and J by 3 bases, with 12 bases between them. CDR3 protein: CASSYAPDYEQYF. The CDR3 nucleotides read TGTGCCAGCAGCTACGCCCCAGACTACGAGCAGTACTTC.

The V and J genes are TRBV13 and TRBJ2-7, with D maybe TRBD1 (6 bases). The V end was cut by 2 bases, the J end by 0 bases, with 20 bases between. CDR3 length: 18 residues. Germline CDR1 and CDR2: PRHDT and FYEKMQ (reference sequence). CDR3 loop: CASSLTPPTGDSSYEQYF. In DNA, the CDR3 is TGTGCCAGCAGCTTAACCCCGCCGACAGGTGATAGCTCCTACGAGCAGTACTTC. The variable domain in full, completed from reference TRBV13 and TRBJ2-7, reads AAGVIQSPRHLIKEKRETATLKCYPIPRHDTVYWYQQGPGQDPQFLISFYEKMQSDKGSIPDRFSAQQFSDYHSELNMSSLELGDSALYFCASSLTPPTGDSSYEQYFGPGTRLTVT.

This clonotype was found many times. The chain recombines TRBV20-1 with TRBJ1-1; TRBD1 might be the D (5 bases). CDR3 length equals 16 residues. V was shortened by 0 bases and J by 5 bases, with 19 bases between the two germline ends. Germline V lookup: CDR1 DFQATT, CDR2 SNEGSKA (reference sequence). The CDR3 spells CSARDFQGARRTEAFF. The DNA for the CDR3 is TGCAGTGCTAGAGATTTCCAGGGCGCGAGGAGGACTGAAGCTTTCTTT.

The chain has TRBV5-6 and TRBJ1-4; D remains unclear. This CDR3 spans 12 amino acids. Germline CDR1 and CDR2: SGHDT and YYEEEE. V was shortened by 3 bases and J by 7 bases, with 7 bases between the two germline ends. The CDR3 coding sequence is TGTGCCAGCAGCTCCGTTATTGAAAAACTGTTTTTT. Protein product: CASSSVIEKLFF.

This clonotype was found a few times. A much larger clone differs from this one at a single base, so this may be a read error. V usage is TRBV2 and J usage is TRBJ1-2; D may be TRBD1 (6 bases). CDR1 and CDR2 (germline): SNHLY, FYNNEI. With 7 bases removed from V and 4 bases from J, the gap between germline ends came to 16 bases. There are 14 residues in the CDR3. DNA for the CDR3: TGTGCCAGCAACTACTCGGGGGCCCGCTATGGCTACACCTTC. Protein product: CASNYSGARYGYTF.

With regard to this clonotype: This may be a read error, as it is one base from a much larger clone. V usage is TRBV28 and J usage is TRBJ1-2, with D perhaps TRBD1 (5 bases). Germline-derived CDR1 and CDR2 are MDHEN and SYDVKM. The CDR3 covers 14 residues. V was cut by 4 bases and J by 5 bases, with 14 bases left in between. The CDR3 reads CASSSWGSSYGYTF. DNA for the CDR3: TGTGCCAGCAGTTCATGGGGGTCTTCTTATGGCTACACCTTC.

This rearrangement joins TRBV7-3 to TRBJ2-7; a weak D match, TRBD2 (6 bases). CDR1 SGHTA and CDR2 FQGTGA come from the germline V gene. The germline V and J ends were trimmed by 4 bases and 5 bases, with 21 bases remaining between them. The CDR3 has 16 residues. The CDR3 loop reads CASSSEGRGLYDEQYF. DNA of the CDR3: TGTGCCAGCAGCTCGGAAGGACGGGGACTTTACGACGAGCAGTACTTC.

As to this clonotype: A much bigger clone sits one base away, suggesting this may be a read error. The CDR3 does not end in the conserved phenylalanine or tryptophan, so this is likely a read error. This chain connects TRBV7-9 to TRBJ1-4, with D possibly matching TRBD1 (5 bases). Trimming took 5 bases from V and 4 from J, leaving 17 bases between them. The germline V gene encodes CDR1 SEHNR and CDR2 FQNEAQ (reference sequence). This CDR3 has 16 residues. The CDR3 DNA follows: TGTGCCAGCAGCCCCCGTAGAGGGACTCGTAATGAAAAACTGTTTCTT. Translating it yields CASSPRRGTRNEKLFL.

The genes are TRBV6-1 and TRBJ1-5; D remains unclear. The CDR3 has 15 amino acids. Deletions cut 6 bases from V and 2 bases from J, with 14 bases between. Germline CDR1 MNHNS, CDR2 SASEGT. The CDR3 loop reads CASRERSLGNQPQHF. DNA for the CDR3: TGTGCCAGCAGAGAAAGAAGTTTGGGCAATCAGCCCCAGCATTTT.

The chain links TRBV5-5 to TRBJ1-5, with a tentative D call TRBD1 (5 bases). CDR3 length equals 15 residues. The germline CDR1 and CDR2 sequences are SGHKS and YYEKEE (reference sequence). V lost 4 bases and J 0 bases, leaving 11 bases between the germline ends. CDR3 residues: CASSIQVNSNQPQHF. In nucleotides, the CDR3 is TGTGCCAGCAGCATACAGGTTAATAGCAATCAGCCCCAGCATTTT.

The chain employs TRBV7-2 and TRBJ1-1, with a weak D call TRBD1 (5 bases). V lost 1 base and J lost 4, with 13 bases in between. The CDR3 sequence is 15 residues long. CDR1 is SGHTA and CDR2 is FQGNSA in the germline V gene. The CDR3 DNA sequence: TGTGCCAGCAGCTTAGTAGGGTCTGGGGCCACTGAAGCTTTCTTT. Amino acids: CASSLVGSGATEAFF. The entire variable domain, with the rest obtained from reference TRBV7-2 and TRBJ1-1, is as follows: GAGVSQSPSNKVTEKGKDVELRCDPISGHTALYWYRQSLGQGLEFLIYFQGNSAPDKSGLPSDRFSAERTGGSVSTLTIQRTQQEDSAVYLCASSLVGSGATEAFFGQGTRLTVV.

This clonotype was recorded a few times. The rearrangement links TRBV29-1 to TRBJ1-2; D uncertain. The CDR3 is 11 amino acids. V was cut by 3 bases and J by 5 bases, with 7 bases left in between. CDR1 is SQVTM, CDR2 ANQGSEA, per germline. In DNA, the CDR3 is TGCAGCGTTGATGGGCCATATGGCTACACCTTC. Amino acid sequence: CSVDGPYGYTF.

This clonotype was detected many times. The V gene is TRBV6-1, the J gene TRBJ2-5; D is possibly TRBD1 or TRBD2 (6 bases each). The CDR3 is 16 residues long. The V and J ends lost 8 bases and 4 bases respectively, with 23 bases between them. The germline CDR1 and CDR2 sequences are MNHNS and SASEGT. As DNA, the CDR3 is TGTGCCAGCCGGGGGTATAGCACAGGGAGGCGAGAGACCCAGTACTTC. This codes for CASRGYSTGRRETQYF.

This clonotype was picked up a small number of times. The chain employs TRBV5-5 and TRBJ2-7; 9 bases line up with TRBD2. Germline V lookup: CDR1 SGHKS, CDR2 YYEKEE (reference sequence). The length of the CDR3 is 14 residues. The junction had 5 bases not matched to a gene; V was cut back by 5 bases and J by 2 bases. CDR3 nucleotides: TGTGCCAGCAGAAATCTAGCGGGGACCTACGAGCAGTACTTC. Its protein is CASRNLAGTYEQYF. Full variable domain (outside the CDR3, taken from reference TRBV5-5 and TRBJ2-7): DAGVTQSPTHLIKTRGQQVTLRCSPISGHKSVSWYQQVLGQGPQFIFQYYEKEERGRGNFPDRFSARQFPNYSSELNVNALLLGDSALYLCASRNLAGTYEQYFGPGTRLTVT.

At least ten counts were recorded for this clonotype. The chain has TRBV18 and TRBJ2-5; the match to TRBD2 covers 7 bases. Trimming took 0 bases from V and 7 from J; bases not matched to a gene: 5. This CDR3 spans 14 amino acids. Germline V gives CDR1 KGHSH, CDR2 LQKENI. CDR3 DNA: TGTGCCAGCTCACCACCCCGCGGGAGTAGGACCCAGTACTTC. This gives the protein CASSPPRGSRTQYF.

This clonotype was observed a handful of times. The chain couples TRBV30 to TRBJ1-2, with D perhaps TRBD1 (6 bases). The germline V gene encodes CDR1 GTSNPN and CDR2 SVGIG (reference sequence). The ends were cut back, 2 bases at V and 5 bases at J, with 21 bases in the middle. This CDR3 has 16 residues. The CDR3 loop is CAWSPPGQLLRYGYTF. CDR3 DNA sequence: TGTGCCTGGAGTCCCCCCGGACAGCTCCTGAGATATGGCTACACCTTC.

This clonotype was observed a few times. The V gene is TRBV7-2, the J gene TRBJ2-4; D possibly corresponds to TRBD2 (6 bases). V was cut by 5 bases and J by 3 bases, with 20 bases left in between. There are 17 residues in the CDR3. Germline CDR1 SGHTA, CDR2 FQGNSA. CDR3 sequence (DNA): TGTGCCAGCAGCACCCACTTGGGCGGGGTTGGCAAAAACATTCAGTACTTC. Translating gives CASSTHLGGVGKNIQYF.

The V call is TRBV4-2, the J call TRBJ2-5, with 8 bases identical to TRBD2. The junction had 11 bases not matched to a gene; V was cut back by 0 bases and J by 5 bases. The CDR3 is made up of 17 amino acids. The germline gives CDR1 LGHNA, CDR2 YNFKEQ. CDR3 nucleotide sequence: TGTGCCAGCAGCCAAGATCGGGGACTAGGGGCCTCGGAGACCCAGTACTTC. Protein sequence: CASSQDRGLGASETQYF.

This clonotype came up many times. The chain couples TRBV6-1 to TRBJ1-1; 11 bases match TRBD1. The CDR3 extends over 13 amino acids. The J segment lost 4 bases and the V segment lost 7 bases, leaving 2 bases of the junction unmatched. Germline CDR1 is MNHNS and CDR2 is SASEGT. The CDR3 reads CASKGQGATEAFF. The CDR3 DNA follows: TGTGCCAGCAAAGGACAGGGGGCCACTGAAGCTTTCTTT.

This clonotype appeared many times. This chain connects TRBV12-3 or TRBV12-4 to TRBJ1-1; 7 positions match TRBD1. This CDR3 has 12 residues. Trimming at V came to 5 bases and at J to 7 bases, leaving 4 bases not matched to a gene. In DNA form, the CDR3 reads TGTGCCAGCAGTCGCACAGGGGTTGAAGCTTTCTTT. This sequence encodes CASSRTGVEAFF.